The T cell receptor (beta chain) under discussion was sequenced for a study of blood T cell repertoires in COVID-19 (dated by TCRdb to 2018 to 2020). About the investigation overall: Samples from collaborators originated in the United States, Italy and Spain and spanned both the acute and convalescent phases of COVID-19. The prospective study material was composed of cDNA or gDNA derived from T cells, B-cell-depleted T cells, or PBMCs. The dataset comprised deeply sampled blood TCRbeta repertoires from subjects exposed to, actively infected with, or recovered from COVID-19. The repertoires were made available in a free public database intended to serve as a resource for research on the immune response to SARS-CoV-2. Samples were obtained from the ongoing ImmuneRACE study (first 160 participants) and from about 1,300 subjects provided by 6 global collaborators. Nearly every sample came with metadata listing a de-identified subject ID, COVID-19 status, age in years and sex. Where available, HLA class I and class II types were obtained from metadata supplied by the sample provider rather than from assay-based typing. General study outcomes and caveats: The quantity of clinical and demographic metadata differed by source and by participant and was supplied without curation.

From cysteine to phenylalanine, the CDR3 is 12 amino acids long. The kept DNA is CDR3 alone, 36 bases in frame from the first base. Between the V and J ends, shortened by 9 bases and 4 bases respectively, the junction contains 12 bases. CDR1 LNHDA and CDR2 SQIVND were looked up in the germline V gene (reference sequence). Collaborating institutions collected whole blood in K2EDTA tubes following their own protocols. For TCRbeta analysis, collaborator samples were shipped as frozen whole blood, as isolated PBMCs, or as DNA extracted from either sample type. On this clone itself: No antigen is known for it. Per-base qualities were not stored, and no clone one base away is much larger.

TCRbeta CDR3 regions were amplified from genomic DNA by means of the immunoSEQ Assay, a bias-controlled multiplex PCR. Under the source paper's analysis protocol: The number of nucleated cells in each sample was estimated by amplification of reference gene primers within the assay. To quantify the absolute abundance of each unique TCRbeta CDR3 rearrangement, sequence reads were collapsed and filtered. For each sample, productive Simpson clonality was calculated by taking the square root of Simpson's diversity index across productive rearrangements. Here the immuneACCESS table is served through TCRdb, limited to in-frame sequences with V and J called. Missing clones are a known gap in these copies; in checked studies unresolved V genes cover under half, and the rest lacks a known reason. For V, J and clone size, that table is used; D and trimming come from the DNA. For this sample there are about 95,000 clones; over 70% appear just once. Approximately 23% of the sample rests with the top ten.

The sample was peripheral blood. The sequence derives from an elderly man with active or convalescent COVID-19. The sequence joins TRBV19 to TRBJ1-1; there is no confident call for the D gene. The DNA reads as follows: TGTGCCAGCGCCCAGGAACCCACTGAAGCTTTCTTT. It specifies CASAQEPTEAFF.